This TCR beta chain was found in a study of CD8+ T cells in alopecia areata (dated by TCRdb to 2016 to 2018). In the study overall: The treated patients, all with moderate-to-severe alopecia areata, were enrolled in an open-label pilot trial of oral tofacitinib given at 5 to 10 mg twice daily. Patients stayed on tofacitinib for 6 to 18 months and then had 6 months of follow-up off drug so that delayed response and recurrence could be assessed. For the treated patients, the SALT score, which quantifies what percentage of scalp surface area is affected, served as the measure of disease severity. In both human patients and the C3H/HeJ mouse model, the study applied high-throughput TCRbeta sequencing to look at T cell clonal expansion in alopecia areata. Scalp tissue and sorted CD4+ and CD8+ peripheral blood T cells from patchy and totalis/universalis alopecia areata patients and from healthy controls were covered by human TCRbeta sequencing. Biopsies were taken from tofacitinib-treated patients at baseline and again at 4 and 24 weeks into treatment, and several of those patients also had a later scalp biopsy. Scalp clonality was compared among normal scalp (n=4), patchy alopecia areata scalp (n=8), and alopecia totalis/universalis scalp (n=8). RNA came from the PAXgene miRNA kit for fixed scalp, the miRNeasy kit for PBMCs, and the RNeasy kit for mouse skin. Amplification of TCRbeta CDR3 regions was done by immunoSEQ multiplex PCR using 35 Vbeta forward primers and 13 Jbeta reverse primers.

To note about this clone: Its target antigen remains unknown. No much larger clone exists at a distance of one base, and base qualities are not known.

Receptors were amplified or captured by the immunoSEQ multiplex PCR assay. RNA was extracted from all samples and reverse transcribed into cDNA, which served as template for TCR sequencing. First-strand cDNA was synthesized using SuperScript III with a 2:1 mix of oligo-dT and random hexamers. A synthetic immune receptor repertoire was used to measure amplification bias, and any remaining bias was corrected computationally. In the paper's pipeline: Raw reads were preprocessed to remove errors, and CDR3 was defined by IMGT conventions from the conserved cysteine to phenylalanine. Clonality was computed as 1 minus the Shannon entropy, with the entropy normalized by log2 of the number of productive unique TCRs. CD4 or CD8 identity of scalp clones was inferred by cross-referencing scalp TCRbeta sequences with sorted blood CD4 and CD8 repertoires. This is the immuneACCESS table as TCRdb keeps it, with only in-frame sequences that have V and J called. A part of the clones is gone; compared with another copy, unresolved V genes explain less than half, and the rest is unexplained. The DNA was the basis for D and trimming; V, J and clone size are from that table. The sample table records under 250,000 clones; 66% of these occur just once. The ten most abundant clones make up approximately 1.2% of the sample.

Interpreted using the paper, the treatment or condition label stands for: oral pan-JAK inhibitor, 5-10 mg twice daily. Peripheral blood and lesional scalp punch biopsies were obtained from patients with alopecia areata. PBMCs were isolated by density centrifugation and stained for CD3, CD4 and CD8, and CD4+ and CD8+ T cells were sorted on a FACSAria. Taken from cysteine to phenylalanine, the CDR3 has 14 residues. CDR3 DNA is the only sequence kept; it has 42 bases, read in frame from the first base. V and J lose 6 bases and 2 bases, and a span of 16 bases separates them. For CDR1 and CDR2, the germline V gene lists SQVTM and ANQGSEA. What the research found in general, with its limitations: Tofacitinib significantly lowered scalp clonality and the number of expanded CD8+ clones among the top 100 scalp clones. Because the treated cohort was small and had just a single nonresponder, larger studies are needed to establish links between baseline CD8+ expansion and response. Shared TCR sequences between patients were less evident than in mice, which may be partly attributable to HLA diversity in the patient population. During tofacitinib treatment, many expanded lesional clones remained in scalp and blood, and this persistence may partly explain relapse after treatment is stopped. Higher clonality and more expanded CD8+ clones were observed in lesional scalp than in normal scalp, particularly in alopecia totalis/universalis, a finding suggestive of antigenic drive. Unlike mouse skin, where gammadelta T cells dominate, normal human skin contains resident alphabeta T cells that get sequenced too, which complicates analysis of the scalp TCR repertoire.

The TCR sequence derives from a human donor with alopecia areata. Here the chain combines TRBV29-1 and TRBJ1-1, with an unclear D gene assignment. The starting material was CD4+ T cells sorted from blood, obtained at week 44, from a patient treated with tofacitinib. The bases are TGCAGCGTCCTCGAATCAGCCGTCAACACTGAAGCTTTCTTT. Its protein reads: CSVLESAVNTEAFF.